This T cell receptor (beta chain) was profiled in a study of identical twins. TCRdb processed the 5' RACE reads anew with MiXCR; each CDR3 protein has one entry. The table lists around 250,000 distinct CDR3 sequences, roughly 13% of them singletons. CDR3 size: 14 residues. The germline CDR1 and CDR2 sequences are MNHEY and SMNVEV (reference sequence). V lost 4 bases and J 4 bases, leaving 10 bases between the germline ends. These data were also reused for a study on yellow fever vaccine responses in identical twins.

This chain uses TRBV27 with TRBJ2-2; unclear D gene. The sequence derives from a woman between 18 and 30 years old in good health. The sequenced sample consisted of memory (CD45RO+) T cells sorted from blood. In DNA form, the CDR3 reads TGTGCCAGCAGTTCCACATCACTCACCGGGGAGCTGTTTTTT. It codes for CASSSTSLTGELFF.